The next 18 T cell receptor beta chains were all read from a single sample in a study of blood T cell repertoires in COVID-19. Libraries were prepared by immunoSEQ multiplex PCR; TCRdb keeps only in-frame clonotypes and omits some of them. The sample lists 150,000 to 250,000 clones, more than 75% seen once, with around 5.4% in the top ten. The sequenced sample consisted of peripheral blood. Receptors originate from a middle-aged woman with COVID-19, enrolled during active disease.

This rearrangement joins TRBV25-1 to TRBJ2-3, with D possibly matching TRBD1 (5 bases). The CDR3 extends over 15 amino acids. The germline V gene encodes CDR1 MGHDK and CDR2 SYGVNS. V shed 6 bases and J shed 9 bases, with 22 bases lying between them. The CDR3 region has the DNA TGTGCCAGCAGGTCCGACAGTTCGGAGACAGCCACGCAGTATTTT. This sequence encodes CASRSDSSETATQYF.

The chain carries TRBV28 and TRBJ1-1; D may be TRBD1 (5 bases). This CDR3 contains 15 residues. Germline V gives CDR1 MDHEN, CDR2 SYDVKM. V lost 1 base and J lost 2, with 11 bases in between. In DNA, the CDR3 is TGTGCCAGCAGTTTATTGGACACACAAAACACTGAAGCTTTCTTT. Amino acid sequence: CASSLLDTQNTEAFF.

Of note for this clone: The same CDR3 can be traced to other DNA sequences in this sample. V usage is TRBV5-1 and J usage is TRBJ2-7; 8 bases map to TRBD2. V shed 3 bases, J shed 3 bases, and the junction held 5 bases outside the gene matches. Germline values: CDR1 SGHRS, CDR2 YFSETQ. This CDR3 region has 14 residues. CDR3 in DNA: TGCGCCAGCAGCTACCCCCGGGAGGGCTACGAGCAGTACTTC. It is translated as CASSYPREGYEQYF.

Here the CDR3 reads CASSRRGGTDTQYF. For the CDR3, the DNA is TGTGCCAGCAGCCGGAGGGGCGGCACAGATACGCAGTATTTT. This chain connects TRBV3-1 (or the pseudogene TRBV3-2) to TRBJ2-3; D might be TRBD2 (6 bases). There are 14 residues in the CDR3. V shed 4 bases and J shed 1 base, with 9 bases lying between them. Germline CDR1 and CDR2: LGHDT and YNNKEL (reference sequence).

This sequence joins TRBV30 and TRBJ1-2, with D unresolved. The CDR3 runs 13 residues. The V gene's germline CDR1 is GTSNPN and CDR2 SVGIG (reference sequence). V was clipped by 1 base and J by 3 bases, with 9 bases between them. CDR3 residues: CAWSAQVDYGYTF. The CDR3 region has the DNA TGTGCCTGGAGTGCCCAGGTTGACTATGGCTACACCTTC. Supplemented by reference TRBV30 and TRBJ1-2, the full variable domain reads SQTIHQWPATLVQPVGSPLSLECTVEGTSNPNLYWYRQAAGRGLQLLFYSVGIGQISSEVPQNLSASRPQDRQFILSSKKLLLSDSGFYLCAWSAQVDYGYTFGSGTRLTVV.

This chain connects TRBV18 to TRBJ2-1, with 10 bases that match TRBD2. Germline V CDR1 and CDR2: KGHSH, LQKENI. This CDR3 is 16 amino acids long. Trimming at V came to 6 bases and at J to 9 bases, leaving 14 bases not matched to a gene. CDR3 region: CASSPAGGPRSAEQFF. The CDR3 DNA follows: TGTGCCAGCTCTCCAGCGGGAGGGCCCCGGAGCGCTGAGCAGTTCTTC.

This clone occurred once. The chain recombines TRBV6-4 with TRBJ2-4; tentative D call: TRBD2 (6 bases). CDR1 is MRHNA, CDR2 SNTAGT, per germline. The CDR3 runs 15 residues. Trimming removed 11 bases at V and 3 bases at J, with 20 bases between. The CDR3 spells CAPPVRDWVKNIQYF. The CDR3 bases are TGTGCCCCCCCGGTCCGGGACTGGGTCAAAAACATTCAGTACTTC.

This rearrangement joins TRBV7-7 to TRBJ2-5; 7 bases are shared with TRBD1. Germline lookup yields CDR1 SSHAT and CDR2 FNYEAQ (reference sequence). V lost 4 bases and J lost 5; bases outside the gene matches: 19. This CDR3 has 18 amino acids. The DNA for the CDR3 is TGTGCCAGCAGCTCTAGTAGTCTGGGGTACAGGGGAAGGGAGACCCAGTACTTC. Residues: CASSSSSLGYRGRETQYF.

This clone occurred once. The same CDR3 can be traced to other DNA sequences in this sample. J is TRBJ1-1 and V is TRBV18, with 8 bases that match TRBD1. This CDR3 is 14 amino acids long. Germline V gene sequence: CDR1 KGHSH, CDR2 LQKENI. Unmatched junction bases numbered 5, after V lost 3 bases and J lost 5 bases. CDR3 region: CASSPGTGLTEAFF. In DNA form, the CDR3 reads TGTGCCAGCTCACCCGGGACAGGCCTTACTGAAGCTTTCTTT.

The chain has TRBV19 and TRBJ2-7; 9 nucleotides agree with TRBD1. Germline values: CDR1 LNHDA, CDR2 SQIVND (reference sequence). Unmatched junction bases numbered 10, after V lost 10 bases and J lost 6 bases. This CDR3 has 13 residues. This CDR3 is CATRNTGGREQYF. The CDR3 nucleotides read TGTGCCACCCGGAATACAGGGGGCCGCGAGCAGTACTTC.

V gene TRBV5-4 combines with J gene TRBJ2-1; 9 bases are a match to TRBD1. Looked up from germline, CDR1 is SGHNT and CDR2 is YYREEE (reference sequence). CDR3 length: 15 amino acids. Trimming took 4 bases from V and 7 from J; bases not matched to a gene: 9. The CDR3 loop is CASSRAGTGLNEQFF. The CDR3 DNA reads as TGTGCCAGCAGCCGCGCCGGGACAGGGCTGAATGAGCAGTTCTTC.

This chain connects TRBV10-3 to TRBJ1-2; D not certain. V lost 0 bases and J 0 bases, leaving 8 bases between the germline ends. This CDR3 has 15 amino acids. The germline V gene has CDR1 ENHRY and CDR2 SYGVKD. The CDR3 DNA reads as TGTGCCATCAGTGAGTCGGGCACGTCTAACTATGGCTACACCTTC. It encodes CAISESGTSNYGYTF.

The chain links TRBV27 to TRBJ1-5; 7 positions match TRBD1. Germline CDR1 is MNHEY and CDR2 is SMNVEV (reference sequence). There are 15 residues in the CDR3. J lost 7 bases, V lost 6 bases, and 12 bases had no gene match. The CDR3 sequence: CASSWGTGARQPQHF. For the CDR3, the DNA is TGTGCCAGCAGCTGGGGCACAGGGGCCCGCCAGCCCCAGCATTTT.

This sequence joins TRBV5-6 and TRBJ2-7, with D possibly being TRBD1 (5 bases). Between the trimmed V and J ends, which lost 2 bases and 3 bases, there was a span of 15 bases. CDR3 length equals 15 residues. The germline CDR1 and CDR2 sequences are SGHDT and YYEEEE. CDR3: CASSFRVDTSYEQYF. CDR3 coding DNA: TGTGCCAGCAGCTTCAGGGTTGACACCAGCTACGAGCAGTACTTC.

The J gene is TRBJ1-5, the V gene TRBV19; possible D gene TRBD1, 5 bases. CDR3 length: 12 amino acids. Trimming pared 7 bases from V and 11 bases from J, leaving 15 bases between. Germline CDR1 and CDR2: LNHDA and SQIVND (reference sequence). For the CDR3, the DNA is TGTGCCAGTACCCTCCGCCGGGGGGCCCAGCATTTT. Residues: CASTLRRGAQHF.

The chain employs TRBV6-1 and TRBJ1-2; perhaps TRBD1 as D (5 bases). This CDR3 is 15 amino acids long. The germline V and J ends were trimmed by 1 base and 4 bases, with 13 bases remaining between them. Looked up from germline, CDR1 is MNHNS and CDR2 is SASEGT. This chain's CDR3 is CASSEGGAGIYGYTF. CDR3 DNA: TGTGCCAGCAGTGAAGGTGGGGCAGGGATCTATGGCTACACCTTC.

The rearrangement uses TRBV10-3 and TRBJ2-5, with TRBD2 as a possible D gene (6 bases). The CDR3 runs to 14 residues. Germline V gene data show CDR1 as ENHRY and CDR2 as SYGVKD. V was pared by 10 bases and J by 2 bases, with 17 bases between. The DNA of the CDR3 is TGTGCCAGCCATCGGGACTCTTCACAAGAGACCCAGTACTTC. It is translated as CASHRDSSQETQYF.

The chain uses TRBV12-5 and TRBJ1-2, with 8 bases fitting TRBD1. With 7 bases clipped from V and 4 bases from J, the junction kept 17 bases outside the gene matches. The CDR3 is 17 amino acids. Germline V gene data show CDR1 as LGHNT and CDR2 as FRNRAP. CDR3: CASASNFRQGAFYGYTF. CDR3 coding DNA: TGTGCTAGTGCCTCTAATTTTAGGCAGGGGGCTTTCTATGGCTACACCTTC.